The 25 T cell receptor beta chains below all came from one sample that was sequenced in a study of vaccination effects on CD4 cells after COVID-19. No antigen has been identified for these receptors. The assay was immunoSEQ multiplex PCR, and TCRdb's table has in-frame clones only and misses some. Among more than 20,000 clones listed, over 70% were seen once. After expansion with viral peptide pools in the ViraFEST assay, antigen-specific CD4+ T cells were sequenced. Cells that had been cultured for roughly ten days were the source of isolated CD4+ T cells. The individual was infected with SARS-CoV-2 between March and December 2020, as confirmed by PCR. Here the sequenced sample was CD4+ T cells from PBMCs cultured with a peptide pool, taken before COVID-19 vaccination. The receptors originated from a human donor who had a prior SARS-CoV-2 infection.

This CDR3 is CASSPSGGAANEQFF. CDR3 bases: TGTGCCAGCAGTCCTAGCGGGGGGGCCGCCAATGAGCAGTTCTTC. The genes are TRBV2 and TRBJ2-1; TRBD2 agrees at 12 bases. Germline loops: CDR1 SNHLY, CDR2 FYNNEI. Trimming cost V 5 bases and J 6 bases; bases outside gene matches: 5. The CDR3 spans 15 residues. Full variable domain (missing parts from reference TRBV2 and TRBJ2-1): EPEVTQTPSHQVTQMGQEVILRCVPISNHLYFYWYRQILGQKVEFLVSFYNNEISEKSEIFDDQFSVERPDGSNFTLKIRSTKLEDSAMYFCASSPSGGAANEQFFGPGTRLTVL.

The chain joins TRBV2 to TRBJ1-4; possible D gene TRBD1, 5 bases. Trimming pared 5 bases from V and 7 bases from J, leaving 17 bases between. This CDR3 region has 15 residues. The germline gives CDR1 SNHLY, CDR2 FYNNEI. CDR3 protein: CASSLQGGAGEKLFF. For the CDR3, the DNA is TGTGCCAGCAGTCTCCAGGGAGGGGCGGGTGAAAAACTGTTTTTT.

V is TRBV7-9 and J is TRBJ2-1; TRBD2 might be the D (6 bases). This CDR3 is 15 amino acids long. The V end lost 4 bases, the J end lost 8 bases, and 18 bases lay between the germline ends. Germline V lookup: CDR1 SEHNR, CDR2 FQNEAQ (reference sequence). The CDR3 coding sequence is TGTGCCAGCAGCTCATATCTAACCTGGGGGGATGAGCAGTTCTTC. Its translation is CASSSYLTWGDEQFF.

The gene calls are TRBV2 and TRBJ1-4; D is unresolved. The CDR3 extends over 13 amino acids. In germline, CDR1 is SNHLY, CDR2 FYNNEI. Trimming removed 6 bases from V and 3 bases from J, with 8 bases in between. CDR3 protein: CASRVRANEKLFF. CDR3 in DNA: TGTGCCAGCAGAGTAAGGGCTAATGAAAAACTGTTTTTT.

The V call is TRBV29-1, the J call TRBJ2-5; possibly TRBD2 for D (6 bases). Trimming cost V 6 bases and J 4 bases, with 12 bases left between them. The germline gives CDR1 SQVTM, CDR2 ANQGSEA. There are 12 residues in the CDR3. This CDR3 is CSVGGRGETQYF. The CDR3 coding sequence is TGCAGCGTAGGAGGGCGGGGAGAGACCCAGTACTTC. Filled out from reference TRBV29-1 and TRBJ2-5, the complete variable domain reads SAVISQKPSRDICQRGTSLTIQCQVDSQVTMMFWYRQQPGQSLTLIATANQGSEATYESGFVIDKFPISRPNLTFSTLTVSNMSPEDSSIYLCSVGGRGETQYFGPGTRLLVL.

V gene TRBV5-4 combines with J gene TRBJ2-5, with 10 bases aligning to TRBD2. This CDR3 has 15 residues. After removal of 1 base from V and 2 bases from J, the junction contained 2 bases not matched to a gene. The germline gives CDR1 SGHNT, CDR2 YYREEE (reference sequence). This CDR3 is CASSLILAGQETQYF. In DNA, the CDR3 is TGTGCCAGCAGCTTGATACTAGCGGGGCAAGAGACCCAGTACTTC.

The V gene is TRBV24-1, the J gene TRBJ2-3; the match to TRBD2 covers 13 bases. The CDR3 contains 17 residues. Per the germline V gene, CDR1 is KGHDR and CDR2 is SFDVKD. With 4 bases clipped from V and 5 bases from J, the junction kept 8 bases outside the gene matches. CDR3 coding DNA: TGTGCCACCAGTGAAACCAGACTAGCGGGAGGACTAGATACGCAGTATTTT. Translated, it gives CATSETRLAGGLDTQYF.

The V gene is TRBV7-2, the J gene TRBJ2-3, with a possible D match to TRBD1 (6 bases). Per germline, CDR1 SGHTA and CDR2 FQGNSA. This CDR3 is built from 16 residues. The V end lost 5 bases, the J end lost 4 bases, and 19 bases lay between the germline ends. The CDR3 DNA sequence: TGTGCCAGCAGCGAACAGGGACCTCAAGTCCCAGATACGCAGTATTTT. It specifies CASSEQGPQVPDTQYF.

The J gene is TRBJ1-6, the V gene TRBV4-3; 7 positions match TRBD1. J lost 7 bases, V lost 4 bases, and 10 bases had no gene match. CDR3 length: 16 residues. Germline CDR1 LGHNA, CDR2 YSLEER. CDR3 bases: TGCGCCAGCAGCCTGGACAGGCTTGTTGCAAATTCACCCCTCCACTTT. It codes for CASSLDRLVANSPLHF.

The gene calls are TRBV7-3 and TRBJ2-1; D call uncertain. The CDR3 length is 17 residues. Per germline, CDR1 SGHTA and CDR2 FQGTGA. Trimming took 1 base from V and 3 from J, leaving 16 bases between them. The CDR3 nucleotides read TGTGCCAGCAGCTTAAAGTCTTGGGTTGAGCGCTACAATGAGCAGTTCTTC. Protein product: CASSLKSWVERYNEQFF.

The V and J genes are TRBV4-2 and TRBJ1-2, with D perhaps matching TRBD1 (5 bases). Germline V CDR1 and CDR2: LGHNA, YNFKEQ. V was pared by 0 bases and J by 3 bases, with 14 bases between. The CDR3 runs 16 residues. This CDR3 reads CASSQDSSREYYGYTF. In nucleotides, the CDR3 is TGTGCCAGCAGCCAAGATTCATCCAGGGAATACTATGGCTACACCTTC.

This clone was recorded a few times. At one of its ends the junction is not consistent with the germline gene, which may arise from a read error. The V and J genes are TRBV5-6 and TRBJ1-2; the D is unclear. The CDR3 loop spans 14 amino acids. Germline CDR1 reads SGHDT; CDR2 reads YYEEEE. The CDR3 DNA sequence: TGTGCCAGCAGTTTGGGCAGCCAAGACTATGGCTACACCTTC. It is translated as CASSLGSQDYGYTF.

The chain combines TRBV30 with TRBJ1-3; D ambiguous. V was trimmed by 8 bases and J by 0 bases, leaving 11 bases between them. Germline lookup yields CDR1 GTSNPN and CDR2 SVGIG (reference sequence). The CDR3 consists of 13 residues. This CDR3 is CAAGRDSGNTIYF. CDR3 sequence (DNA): TGTGCCGCCGGACGGGACTCTGGAAACACCATATATTTT.

The CDR3: CAISESTIRSYEQYF. In DNA form, the CDR3 reads TGTGCCATCAGTGAGTCGACAATCCGCTCCTACGAGCAGTACTTC. The chain couples TRBV10-3 to TRBJ2-7; no clear D. Trimming took 0 bases from V and 0 from J, leaving 9 bases between them. This CDR3 contains 15 residues. The germline gives CDR1 ENHRY, CDR2 SYGVKD.

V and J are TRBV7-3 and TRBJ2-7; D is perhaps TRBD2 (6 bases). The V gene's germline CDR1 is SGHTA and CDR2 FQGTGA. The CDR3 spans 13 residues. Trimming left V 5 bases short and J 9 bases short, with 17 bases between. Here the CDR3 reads CASSPRWGDPQYF. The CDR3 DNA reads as TGTGCCAGCAGCCCCCGTTGGGGGGACCCGCAGTACTTC.

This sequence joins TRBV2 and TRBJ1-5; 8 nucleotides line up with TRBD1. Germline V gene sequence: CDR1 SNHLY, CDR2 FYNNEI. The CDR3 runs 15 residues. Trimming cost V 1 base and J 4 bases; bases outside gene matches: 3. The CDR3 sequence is CASSEGRGRNQPQHF. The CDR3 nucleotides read TGTGCCAGCAGTGAAGGCAGGGGGCGAAATCAGCCCCAGCATTTT. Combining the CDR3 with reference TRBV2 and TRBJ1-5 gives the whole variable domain EPEVTQTPSHQVTQMGQEVILRCVPISNHLYFYWYRQILGQKVEFLVSFYNNEISEKSEIFDDQFSVERPDGSNFTLKIRSTKLEDSAMYFCASSEGRGRNQPQHFGDGTRLSIL.

In DNA form, the CDR3 reads TGTGCCAGCTCACTTAGGGGACGGACCGACTATGGCTACACCTTC. This sequence encodes CASSLRGRTDYGYTF. The chain couples TRBV18 to TRBJ1-2, with D tentatively TRBD1 (5 bases). In germline, CDR1 is KGHSH, CDR2 LQKENI. Trimming removed 4 bases from V and 3 bases from J, with 15 bases in between. This CDR3 region has 15 residues.

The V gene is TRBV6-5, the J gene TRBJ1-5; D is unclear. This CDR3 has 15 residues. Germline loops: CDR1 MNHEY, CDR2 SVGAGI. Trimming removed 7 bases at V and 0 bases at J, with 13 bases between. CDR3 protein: CASKRQTNSNQPQHF. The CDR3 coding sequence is TGTGCCAGCAAAAGACAAACTAATAGCAATCAGCCCCAGCATTTT.

CDR3 in amino acids: CASSLGLSGELFF. In DNA form, the CDR3 reads TGTGCCAGCAGCTTAGGGTTGTCGGGGGAGCTGTTTTTT. The chain employs TRBV7-9 and TRBJ2-2, with no clear D. V lost 1 base to trimming and J lost 8 bases, with 8 bases between them. From germline, CDR1 is SEHNR and CDR2 FQNEAQ (reference sequence). This CDR3 has 13 amino acids.

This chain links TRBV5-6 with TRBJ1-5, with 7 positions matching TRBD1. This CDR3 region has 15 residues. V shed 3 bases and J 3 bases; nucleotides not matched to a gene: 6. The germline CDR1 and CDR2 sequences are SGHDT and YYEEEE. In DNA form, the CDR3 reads TGTGCCAGCAGCTCCCGGGACAGCCTCAATCAGCCCCAGCATTTT. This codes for CASSSRDSLNQPQHF. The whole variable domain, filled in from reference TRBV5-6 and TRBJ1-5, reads DAGVTQSPTHLIKTRGQQVTLRCSPKSGHDTVSWYQQALGQGPQFIFQYYEEEERQRGNFPDRFSGHQFPNYSSELNVNALLLGDSALYLCASSSRDSLNQPQHFGDGTRLSIL.

The CDR3 DNA sequence: TGTGCCAGCAGCTTAAACGGGGCAGATACGCAGTATTTT. It encodes CASSLNGADTQYF. The chain carries TRBV7-3 and TRBJ2-3, with D perhaps matching TRBD2 (5 bases). This CDR3 has 13 amino acids. Trimming pared 1 base from V and 4 bases from J, leaving 6 bases between. CDR1 is SGHTA and CDR2 is FQGTGA in the germline V gene.

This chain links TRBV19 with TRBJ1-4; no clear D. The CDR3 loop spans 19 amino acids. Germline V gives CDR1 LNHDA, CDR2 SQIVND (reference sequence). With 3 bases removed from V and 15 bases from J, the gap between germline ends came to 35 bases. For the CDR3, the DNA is TGTGCCAGTAGTATCGCGGGGAGAGGAAGTAGCTCAGGTGGTGAACGATTGTTTTTT. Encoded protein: CASSIAGRGSSSGGERLFF.

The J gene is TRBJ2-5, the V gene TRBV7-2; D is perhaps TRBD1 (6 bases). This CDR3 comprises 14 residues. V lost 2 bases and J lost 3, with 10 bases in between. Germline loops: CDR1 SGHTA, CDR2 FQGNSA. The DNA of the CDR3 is TGTGCCAGCAGCTTACAAGGGGGTGAAGAGACCCAGTACTTC. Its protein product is CASSLQGGEETQYF.

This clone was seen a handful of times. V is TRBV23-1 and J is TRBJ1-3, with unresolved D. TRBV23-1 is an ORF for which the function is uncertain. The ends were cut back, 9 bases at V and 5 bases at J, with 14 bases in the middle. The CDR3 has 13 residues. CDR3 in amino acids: CARAQKDRNTIYF. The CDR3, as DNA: TGCGCCAGAGCCCAAAAAGACAGAAACACCATATATTTT.

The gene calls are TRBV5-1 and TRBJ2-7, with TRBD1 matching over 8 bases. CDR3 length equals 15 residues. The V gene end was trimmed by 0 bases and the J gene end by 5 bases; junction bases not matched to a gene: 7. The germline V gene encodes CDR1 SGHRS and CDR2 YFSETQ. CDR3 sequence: CASSLGTGIPNEQYF. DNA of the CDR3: TGCGCCAGCAGCTTGGGGACAGGGATACCGAACGAGCAGTACTTC. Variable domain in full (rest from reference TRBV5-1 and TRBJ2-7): KAGVTQTPRYLIKTRGQQVTLSCSPISGHRSVSWYQQTPGQGLQFLFEYFSETQRNKGNFPGRFSGRQFSNSRSEMNVSTLELGDSALYLCASSLGTGIPNEQYFGPGTRLTVT.